Below are 8 T cell receptor beta chains sequenced from a single sample in a study of CD8 T cells in ankylosing spondylitis. Whole-study results and caveats: Characteristic, it appeared, of ankylosing spondylitis blood was a TCR beta motif of about eight highly homologous variants.

These receptors' targets are unknown. TCRdb independently ran MiXCR on the 5' RACE reads; one entry per CDR3 protein. The table shows about 540,000 distinct CDR3 sequences, with 10% to 15% occurring only once. Sequenced material: blood, either unsorted or a sorted T cell fraction (not recorded which). The receptor set was obtained from a male donor with ankylosing spondylitis.

This clonotype was observed a handful of times. The chain uses TRBV5-1 and TRBJ1-2, with a possible D match to TRBD1 (5 bases). Per germline, CDR1 SGHRS and CDR2 YFSETQ. This CDR3 is 14 amino acids long. The V end was cut by 0 bases, the J end by 8 bases, with 14 bases between. The DNA for the CDR3 is TGCGCCAGCAGCTTGGCTGGAGCAGGGAGAGGCTACACCTTC. Its translation: CASSLAGAGRGYTF.

This clonotype appeared a few times. J is TRBJ1-2 and V is TRBV10-3; D is undetermined. The CDR3 length is 12 residues. Germline-derived CDR1 and CDR2 are ENHRY and SYGVKD. V was clipped by 2 bases and J by 5 bases, with 6 bases between them. The CDR3 nucleotides are TGTGCCATCAGTGAGAGTTTTTATGGCTACACCTTC. Amino acids: CAISESFYGYTF.

The rearrangement joins TRBV7-9 to TRBJ2-1; TRBD1 matches 9 bases. Germline V lookup: CDR1 SEHNR, CDR2 FQNEAQ (reference sequence). This CDR3 is built from 17 residues. The V and J ends lost 2 bases and 6 bases, in that order; junction bases with no gene match: 11. CDR3 amino acids: CASSLPRDRDVSNEQFF. The DNA for the CDR3 is TGTGCCAGCAGCTTACCTCGGGACAGGGATGTAAGCAATGAGCAGTTCTTC. Complete variable domain (other parts from reference TRBV7-9 and TRBJ2-1): DTGVSQNPRHKITKRGQNVTFRCDPISEHNRLYWYRQTLGQGPEFLTYFQNEAQLEKSRLLSDRFSAERPKGSFSTLEIQRTEQGDSAMYLCASSLPRDRDVSNEQFFGPGTRLTVL.

CDR3 in amino acids: CASSPSTDVTEAFF. The CDR3 DNA reads TGTGCCAGCTCACCGTCAACGGACGTCACTGAAGCTTTCTTT. The genes are TRBV18 and TRBJ1-1, with unresolved D. V was trimmed by 3 bases and J by 4 bases, leaving 12 bases between them. CDR3 length equals 14 residues. Germline V gives CDR1 KGHSH, CDR2 LQKENI.

This clonotype was detected ten times or more. The genes are TRBV5-1 and TRBJ1-1; the D gene is possibly TRBD1 (5 bases). The CDR3 totals 15 residues. Germline loops: CDR1 SGHRS, CDR2 YFSETQ. Deletions cut 3 bases from V and 1 base from J, with 13 bases between. The CDR3 bases are TGCGCCAGCAGCTCTTGGGACCTTCGGAACACTGAAGCTTTCTTT. It is translated as CASSSWDLRNTEAFF.

The V and J genes are TRBV12-3 or TRBV12-4 and TRBJ1-1; 7 bases match TRBD1. The CDR3 length is 16 residues. V was clipped by 4 bases and J by 1 base; unmatched bases: 9. DNA of the CDR3: TGTGCCAGCAGTTCGCCAGACAGGGCCGAGAACACTGAAGCTTTCTTT. As protein: CASSSPDRAENTEAFF.

The gene calls are TRBV11-2 and TRBJ1-1; D remains ambiguous. Germline values: CDR1 SGHAT, CDR2 FQNNGV. This CDR3 comprises 13 residues. The V end lost 0 bases, the J end lost 3 bases, and 5 bases lay between the germline ends. The CDR3 DNA is TGTGCCAGCAGCTTAGAACCCGACACTGAAGCTTTCTTT. Translated, it gives CASSLEPDTEAFF.

This clonotype was observed a handful of times. The V call is TRBV10-3, the J call TRBJ1-5; 11 bases are a match to TRBD1. Trimming took 6 bases from V and 1 from J; bases not matched to a gene: 2. CDR3 length: 15 amino acids. Germline V CDR1 and CDR2: ENHRY, SYGVKD. The CDR3 loop reads CAIRRDRGSNQPQHF. The CDR3, as DNA: TGTGCCATCAGACGGGACAGGGGGAGCAATCAGCCCCAGCATTTT.